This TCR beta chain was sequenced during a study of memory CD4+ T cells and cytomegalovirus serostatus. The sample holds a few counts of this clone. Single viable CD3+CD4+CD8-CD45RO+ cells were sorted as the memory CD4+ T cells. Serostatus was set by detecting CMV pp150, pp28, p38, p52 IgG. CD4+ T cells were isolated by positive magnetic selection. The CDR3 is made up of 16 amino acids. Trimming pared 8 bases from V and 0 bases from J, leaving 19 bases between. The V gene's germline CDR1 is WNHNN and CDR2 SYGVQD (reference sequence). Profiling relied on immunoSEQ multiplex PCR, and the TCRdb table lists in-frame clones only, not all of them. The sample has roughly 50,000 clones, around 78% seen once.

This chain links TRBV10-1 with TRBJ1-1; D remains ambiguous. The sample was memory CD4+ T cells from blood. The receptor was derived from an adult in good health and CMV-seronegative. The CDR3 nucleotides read TGCGCCAGCTCGGGTGGGTTTTTCTGGCTGAACACTGAAGCTTTCTTT. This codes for CASSGGFFWLNTEAFF.